This T cell receptor (beta chain) was documented in a study of blood T cell repertoires in COVID-19. The assay was immunoSEQ multiplex PCR, and TCRdb's table has in-frame clones only and misses some. The profile shows around 94,000 clones, about four fifths of them singletons. CDR3 size: 13 residues. Trimming left V 10 bases short and J 3 bases short, with 10 bases between. Germline-derived CDR1 and CDR2 are SGHVS and FQNEAQ. J is TRBJ1-6 and V is TRBV7-8; D gene ambiguous. This clonotype was sampled from a man in his sixties with acute or convalescent COVID-19. The sequenced sample consisted of peripheral blood. CDR3: CANAANYNSPLHF. In DNA form, the CDR3 reads TGTGCCAACGCGGCCAACTATAATTCACCCCTCCACTTT.